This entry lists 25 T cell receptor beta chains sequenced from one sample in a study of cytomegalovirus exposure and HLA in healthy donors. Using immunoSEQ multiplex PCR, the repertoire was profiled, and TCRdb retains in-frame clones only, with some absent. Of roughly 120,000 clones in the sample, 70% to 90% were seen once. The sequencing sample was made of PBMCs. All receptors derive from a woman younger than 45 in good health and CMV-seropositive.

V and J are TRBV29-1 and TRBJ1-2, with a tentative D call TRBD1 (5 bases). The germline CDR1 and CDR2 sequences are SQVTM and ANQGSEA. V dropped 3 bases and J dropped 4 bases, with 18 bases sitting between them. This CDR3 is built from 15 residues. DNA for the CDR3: TGCAGCGTTGACTCCGGGCGGGGCTCGGCCTATGGCTACACCTTC. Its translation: CSVDSGRGSAYGYTF.

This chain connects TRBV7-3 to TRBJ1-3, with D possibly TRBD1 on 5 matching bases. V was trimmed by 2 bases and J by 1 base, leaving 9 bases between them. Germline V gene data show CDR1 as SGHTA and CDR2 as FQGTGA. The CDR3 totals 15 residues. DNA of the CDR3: TGTGCCAGCAGCTTATTTGGGGGGTCTGGAAACACCATATATTTT. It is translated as CASSLFGGSGNTIYF.

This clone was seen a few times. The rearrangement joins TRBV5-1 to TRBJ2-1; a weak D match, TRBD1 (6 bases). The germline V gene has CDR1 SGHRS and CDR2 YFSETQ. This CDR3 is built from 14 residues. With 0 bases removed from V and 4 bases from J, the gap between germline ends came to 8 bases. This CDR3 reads CASSLGRGYNEQFF. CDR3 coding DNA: TGCGCCAGCAGCTTGGGCAGGGGATACAATGAGCAGTTCTTC.

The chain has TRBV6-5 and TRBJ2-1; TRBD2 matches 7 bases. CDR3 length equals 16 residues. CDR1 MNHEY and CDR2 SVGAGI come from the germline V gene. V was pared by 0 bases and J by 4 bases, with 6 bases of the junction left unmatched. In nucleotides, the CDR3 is TGTGCCAGCAGTTACTCGACTCGCGGGGGTTACAATGAGCAGTTCTTC. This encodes CASSYSTRGGYNEQFF.

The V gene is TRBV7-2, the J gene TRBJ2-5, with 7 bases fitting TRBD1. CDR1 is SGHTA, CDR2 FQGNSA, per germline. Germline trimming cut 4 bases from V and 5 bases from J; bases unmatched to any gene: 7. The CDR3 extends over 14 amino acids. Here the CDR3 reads CASSSTGSGETQYF. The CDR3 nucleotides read TGTGCCAGCAGCTCGACAGGGAGCGGCGAGACCCAGTACTTC. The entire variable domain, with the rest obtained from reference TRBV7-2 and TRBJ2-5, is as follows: GAGVSQSPSNKVTEKGKDVELRCDPISGHTALYWYRQSLGQGLEFLIYFQGNSAPDKSGLPSDRFSAERTGGSVSTLTIQRTQQEDSAVYLCASSSTGSGETQYFGPGTRLLVL.

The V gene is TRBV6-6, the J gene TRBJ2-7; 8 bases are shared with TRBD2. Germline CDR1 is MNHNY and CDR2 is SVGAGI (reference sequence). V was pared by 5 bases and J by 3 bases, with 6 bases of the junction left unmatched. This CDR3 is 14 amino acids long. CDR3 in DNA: TGTGCCAGCAGTGAGAGCGGGAGAGACTACGAGCAGTACTTC. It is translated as CASSESGRDYEQYF.

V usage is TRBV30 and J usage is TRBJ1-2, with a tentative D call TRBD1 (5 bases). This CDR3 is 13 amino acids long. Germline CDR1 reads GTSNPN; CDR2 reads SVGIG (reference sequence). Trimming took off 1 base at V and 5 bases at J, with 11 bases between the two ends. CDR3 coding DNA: TGTGCCTGGAGTGCACACAGGATATATGGCTACACCTTC. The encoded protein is CAWSAHRIYGYTF.

The DNA of the CDR3 is TGTGCCTGGACCCGGGAGCCAGCCCAAGAGACCCAGTACTTC. Its translation is CAWTREPAQETQYF. The gene calls are TRBV30 and TRBJ2-5; maybe TRBD2 (6 bases). The CDR3 runs 14 residues. Germline assignment: CDR1 GTSNPN and CDR2 SVGIG (reference sequence). Trimming left V 4 bases short and J 1 base short, with 13 bases between.

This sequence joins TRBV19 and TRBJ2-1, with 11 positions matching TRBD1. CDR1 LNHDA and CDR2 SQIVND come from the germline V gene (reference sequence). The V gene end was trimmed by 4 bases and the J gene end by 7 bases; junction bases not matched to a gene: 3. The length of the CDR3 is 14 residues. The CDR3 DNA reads TGTGCCAGTAGTAGAAGGGACAGGGGGAATGAGCAGTTCTTC. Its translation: CASSRRDRGNEQFF.

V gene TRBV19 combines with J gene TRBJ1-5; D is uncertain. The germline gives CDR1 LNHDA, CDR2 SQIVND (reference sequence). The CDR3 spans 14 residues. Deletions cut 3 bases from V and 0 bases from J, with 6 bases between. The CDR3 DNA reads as TGTGCCAGTAGTATTCGGGATAGCAATCAGCCCCAGCATTTT. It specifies CASSIRDSNQPQHF.

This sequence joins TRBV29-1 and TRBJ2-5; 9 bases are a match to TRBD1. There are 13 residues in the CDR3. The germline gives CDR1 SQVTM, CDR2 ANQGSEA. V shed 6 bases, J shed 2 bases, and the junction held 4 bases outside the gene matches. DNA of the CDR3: TGCAGCGTATCAGGACAGGGGCAAGAGACCCAGTACTTC. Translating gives CSVSGQGQETQYF. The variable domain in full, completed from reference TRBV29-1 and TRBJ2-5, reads SAVISQKPSRDICQRGTSLTIQCQVDSQVTMMFWYRQQPGQSLTLIATANQGSEATYESGFVIDKFPISRPNLTFSTLTVSNMSPEDSSIYLCSVSGQGQETQYFGPGTRLLVL.

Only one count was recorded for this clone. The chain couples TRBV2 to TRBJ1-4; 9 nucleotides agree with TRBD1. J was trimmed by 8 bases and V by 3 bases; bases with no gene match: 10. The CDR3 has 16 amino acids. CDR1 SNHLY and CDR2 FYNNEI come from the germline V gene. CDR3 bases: TGTGCCAGCAGTGATGAGGGTAGGACAGGGGACGAAAAACTGTTTTTT. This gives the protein CASSDEGRTGDEKLFF.

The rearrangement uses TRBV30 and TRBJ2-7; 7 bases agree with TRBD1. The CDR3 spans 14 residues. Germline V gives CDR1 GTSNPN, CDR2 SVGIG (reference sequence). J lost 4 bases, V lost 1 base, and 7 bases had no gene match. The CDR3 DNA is TGTGCCTGGAGTGAGAAAGGGACAGCTTACGAGCAGTACTTC. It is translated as CAWSEKGTAYEQYF.

CDR3 residues: CASSYGTRLYEQYF. The CDR3 DNA follows: TGTGCCAGCAGCTATGGGACTAGACTCTACGAGCAGTACTTC. The chain employs TRBV11-1 and TRBJ2-7; 8 nucleotides agree with TRBD2. This CDR3 comprises 14 residues. With V trimmed by 4 bases and J by 3 bases, 5 bases remained unmatched. Germline V gives CDR1 SGHAT, CDR2 FQDESV (reference sequence).

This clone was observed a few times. The CDR3 spells CAWSVVAGQETQYF. In nucleotides, the CDR3 is TGTGCCTGGAGTGTAGTCGCAGGGCAAGAGACCCAGTACTTC. The chain recombines TRBV30 with TRBJ2-5, with D possibly matching TRBD1 (5 bases). Trimming shortened V by 0 bases and J by 2 bases, and 10 bases separated the two germline ends. Germline lookup yields CDR1 GTSNPN and CDR2 SVGIG (reference sequence). This CDR3 contains 14 residues.

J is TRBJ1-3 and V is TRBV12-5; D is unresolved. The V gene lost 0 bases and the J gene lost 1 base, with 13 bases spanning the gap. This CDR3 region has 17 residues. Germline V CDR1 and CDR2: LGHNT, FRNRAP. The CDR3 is CASGLVLGERSGNTIYF. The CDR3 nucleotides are TGTGCTAGTGGTTTGGTACTGGGAGAGAGGTCTGGAAACACCATATATTTT.

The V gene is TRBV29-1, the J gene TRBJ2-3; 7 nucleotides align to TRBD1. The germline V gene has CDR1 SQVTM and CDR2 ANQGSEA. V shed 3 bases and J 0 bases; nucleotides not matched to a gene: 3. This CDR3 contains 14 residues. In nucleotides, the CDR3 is TGCAGCGTTGAGACACAGGGGAGCACAGATACGCAGTATTTT. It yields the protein CSVETQGSTDTQYF.

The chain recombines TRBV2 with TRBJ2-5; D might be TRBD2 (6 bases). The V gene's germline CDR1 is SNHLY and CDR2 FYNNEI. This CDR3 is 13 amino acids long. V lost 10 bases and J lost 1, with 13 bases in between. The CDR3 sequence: CAKNRGSQETQYF. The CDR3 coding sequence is TGTGCCAAGAACCGGGGGTCCCAAGAGACCCAGTACTTC.

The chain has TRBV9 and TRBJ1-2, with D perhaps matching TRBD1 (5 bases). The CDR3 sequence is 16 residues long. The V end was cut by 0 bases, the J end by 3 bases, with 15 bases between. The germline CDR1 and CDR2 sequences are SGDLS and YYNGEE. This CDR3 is CASSVALRGGYYGYTF. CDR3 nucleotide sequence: TGTGCCAGCAGCGTAGCTTTAAGGGGCGGATACTATGGCTACACCTTC. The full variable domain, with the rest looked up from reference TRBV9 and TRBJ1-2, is DSGVTQTPKHLITATGQRVTLRCSPRSGDLSVYWYQQSLDQGLQFLIQYYNGEERAKGNILERFSAQQFPDLHSELNLSSLELGDSALYFCASSVALRGGYYGYTFGSGTRLTVV.

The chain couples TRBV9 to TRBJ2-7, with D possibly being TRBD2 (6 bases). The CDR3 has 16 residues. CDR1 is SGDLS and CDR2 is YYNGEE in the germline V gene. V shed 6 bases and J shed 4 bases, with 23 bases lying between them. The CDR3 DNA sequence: TGTGCCAGCACCCCGGCGGGGAGCGGCAGCCCGTACGAGCAGTACTTC. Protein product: CASTPAGSGSPYEQYF.

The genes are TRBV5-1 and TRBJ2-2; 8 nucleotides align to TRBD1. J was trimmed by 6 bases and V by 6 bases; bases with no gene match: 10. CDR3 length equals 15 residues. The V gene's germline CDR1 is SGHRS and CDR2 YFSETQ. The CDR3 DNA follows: TGCGCCAGCACGCTCGGGACAGGCGGTCCCGGGGAGCTGTTTTTT. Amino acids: CASTLGTGGPGELFF.

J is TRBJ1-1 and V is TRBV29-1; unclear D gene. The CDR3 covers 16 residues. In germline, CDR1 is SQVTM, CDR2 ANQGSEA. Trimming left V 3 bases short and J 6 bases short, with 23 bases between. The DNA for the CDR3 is TGCAGCGTTGATGACTTTCGAGGACCTAAGAGGGCTGAAGCTTTCTTT. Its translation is CSVDDFRGPKRAEAFF.

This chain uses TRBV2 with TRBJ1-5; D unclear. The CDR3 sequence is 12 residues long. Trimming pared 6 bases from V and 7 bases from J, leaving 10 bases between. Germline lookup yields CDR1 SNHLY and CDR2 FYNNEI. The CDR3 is CASSGSPQPQHF. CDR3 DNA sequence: TGTGCCAGCAGCGGGTCTCCGCAGCCCCAGCATTTT.

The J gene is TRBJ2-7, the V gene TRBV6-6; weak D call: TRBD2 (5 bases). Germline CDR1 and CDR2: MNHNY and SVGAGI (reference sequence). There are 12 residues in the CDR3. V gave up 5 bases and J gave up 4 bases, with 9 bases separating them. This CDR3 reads CASSIIAYEQYF. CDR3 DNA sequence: TGTGCCAGCAGTATCATAGCGTACGAGCAGTACTTC.

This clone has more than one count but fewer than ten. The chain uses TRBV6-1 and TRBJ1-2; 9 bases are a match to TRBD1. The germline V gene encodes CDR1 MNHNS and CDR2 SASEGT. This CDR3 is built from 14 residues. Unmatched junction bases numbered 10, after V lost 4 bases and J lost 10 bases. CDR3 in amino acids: CASSAGQGKGYYTF. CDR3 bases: TGTGCCAGCAGTGCGGGACAGGGTAAAGGGTACTACACCTTC.